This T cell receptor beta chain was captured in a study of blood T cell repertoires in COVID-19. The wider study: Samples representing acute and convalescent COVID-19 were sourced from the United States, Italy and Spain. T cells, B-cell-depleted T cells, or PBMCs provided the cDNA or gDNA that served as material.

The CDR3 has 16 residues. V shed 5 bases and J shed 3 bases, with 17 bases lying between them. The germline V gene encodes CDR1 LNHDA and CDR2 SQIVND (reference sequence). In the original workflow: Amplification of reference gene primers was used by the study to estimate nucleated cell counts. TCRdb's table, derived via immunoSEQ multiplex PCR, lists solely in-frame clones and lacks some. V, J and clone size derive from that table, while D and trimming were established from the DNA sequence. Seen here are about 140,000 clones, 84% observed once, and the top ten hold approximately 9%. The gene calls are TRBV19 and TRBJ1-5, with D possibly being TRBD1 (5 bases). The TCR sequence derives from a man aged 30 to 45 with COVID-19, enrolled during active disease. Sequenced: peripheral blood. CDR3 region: CASSLDISFINQPQHF. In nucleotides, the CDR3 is TGTGCCAGTAGTTTGGACATATCATTTATCAATCAGCCCCAGCATTTT.